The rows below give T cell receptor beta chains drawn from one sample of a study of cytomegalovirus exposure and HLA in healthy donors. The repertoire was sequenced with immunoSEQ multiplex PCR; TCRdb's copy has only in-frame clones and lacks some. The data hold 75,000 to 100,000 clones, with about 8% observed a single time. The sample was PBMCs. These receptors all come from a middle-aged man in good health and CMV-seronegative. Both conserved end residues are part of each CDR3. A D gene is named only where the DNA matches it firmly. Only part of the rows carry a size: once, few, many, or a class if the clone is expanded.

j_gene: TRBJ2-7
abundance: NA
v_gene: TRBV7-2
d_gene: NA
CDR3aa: CASSRGLSYEQYF
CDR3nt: TGTGCCAGCAGCCGGGGACTGTCCTACGAGCAGTACTTC

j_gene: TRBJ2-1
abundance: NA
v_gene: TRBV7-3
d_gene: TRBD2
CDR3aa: CASSLSGTGEQFF
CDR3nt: TGTGCCAGCAGCTTGAGCGGGACCGGTGAGCAGTTCTTC

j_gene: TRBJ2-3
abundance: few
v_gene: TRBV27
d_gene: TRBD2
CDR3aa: CASSLYWRAGVTDTQYF
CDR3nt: TGTGCCAGCAGTTTATACTGGCGGGCGGGGGTTACAGATACGCAGTATTTT

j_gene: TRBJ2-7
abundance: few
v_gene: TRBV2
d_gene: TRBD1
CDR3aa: CASRIEVGQSYEQYF
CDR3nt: TGTGCCAGCAGGATTGAGGTGGGACAGTCCTACGAGCAGTACTTC

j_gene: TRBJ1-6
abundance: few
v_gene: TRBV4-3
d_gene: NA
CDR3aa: CASSQEPDRNSPLHF
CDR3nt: TGCGCCAGCAGCCAAGAACCGGACAGAAATTCACCCCTCCACTTT

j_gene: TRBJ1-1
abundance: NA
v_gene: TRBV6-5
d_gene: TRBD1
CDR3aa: CASSFTGGAVTEAFF
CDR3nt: TGTGCCAGCAGTTTCACAGGGGGCGCGGTTACTGAAGCTTTCTTT

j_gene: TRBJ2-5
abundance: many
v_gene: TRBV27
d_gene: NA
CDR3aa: CASSLYLTEQETQYF
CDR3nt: TGTGCCAGCAGTTTATACTTGACAGAACAAGAGACCCAGTACTTC

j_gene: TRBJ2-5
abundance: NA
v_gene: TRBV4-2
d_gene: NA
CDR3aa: CASSQVGAGGGETQYF
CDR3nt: TGTGCCAGCAGCCAAGTGGGCGCTGGGGGAGGCGAGACCCAGTACTTC

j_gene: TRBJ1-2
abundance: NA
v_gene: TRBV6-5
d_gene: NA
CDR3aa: CASSSTGTNYGYTF
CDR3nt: TGTGCCAGCAGTTCCACAGGGACCAACTATGGCTACACCTTC

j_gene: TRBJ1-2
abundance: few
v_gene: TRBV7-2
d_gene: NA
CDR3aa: CASSSPGLGYGYTF
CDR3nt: TGTGCCAGCAGCTCACCGGGGTTGGGCTATGGCTACACCTTC

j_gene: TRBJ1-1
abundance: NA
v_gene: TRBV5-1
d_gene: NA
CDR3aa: CASSYWTENTEAFF
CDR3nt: TGCGCCAGCAGCTACTGGACTGAGAACACTGAAGCTTTCTTT

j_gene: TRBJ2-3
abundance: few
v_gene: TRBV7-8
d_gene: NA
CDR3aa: CASSLARPDTQYF
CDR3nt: TGTGCCAGCAGCTTAGCGAGGCCAGATACGCAGTATTTT

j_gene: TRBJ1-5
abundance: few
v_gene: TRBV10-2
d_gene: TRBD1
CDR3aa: CASSDLDRLPQHF
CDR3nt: TGCGCCAGCAGTGACTTGGACAGGCTGCCCCAGCATTTT

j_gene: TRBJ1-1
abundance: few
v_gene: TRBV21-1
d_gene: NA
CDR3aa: CASNKVVGTDRGNLNTEAFF
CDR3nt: TGTGCCAGCAACAAAGTGGTCGGGACGGACAGGGGAAATTTGAACACTGAAGCTTTCTTT

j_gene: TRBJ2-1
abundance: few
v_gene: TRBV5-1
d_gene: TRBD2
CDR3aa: CASSSEGDYSYNEQFF
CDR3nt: TGCGCCAGCAGCTCGGAAGGGGACTACTCCTACAATGAGCAGTTCTTC

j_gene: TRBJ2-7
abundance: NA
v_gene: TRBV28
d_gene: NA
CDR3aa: CASMGSMDYEQYF
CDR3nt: TGTGCCAGCATGGGCTCGATGGACTACGAGCAGTACTTC

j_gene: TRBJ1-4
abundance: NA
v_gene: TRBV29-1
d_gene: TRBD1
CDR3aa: CSVEGTGDAEKLFF
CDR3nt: TGCAGCGTTGAAGGGACAGGGGATGCGGAAAAACTGTTTTTT

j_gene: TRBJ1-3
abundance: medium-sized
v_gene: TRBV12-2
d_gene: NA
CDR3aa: CASRLRTGRTGNTIYF
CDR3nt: TGTGCAAGTCGCTTGCGGACAGGTCGAACTGGAAACACCATATATTTT

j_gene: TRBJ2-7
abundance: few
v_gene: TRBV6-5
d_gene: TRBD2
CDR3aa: CASSPYAGGSYEQYF
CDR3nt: TGTGCCAGCAGCCCCTATGCGGGGGGTTCCTACGAGCAGTACTTC

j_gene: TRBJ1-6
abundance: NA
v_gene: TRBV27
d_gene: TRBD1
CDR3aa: CASSSGTGSSYNSPLHF
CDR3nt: TGTGCCAGCAGTTCCGGGACAGGGAGCTCCTATAATTCACCCCTCCACTTT

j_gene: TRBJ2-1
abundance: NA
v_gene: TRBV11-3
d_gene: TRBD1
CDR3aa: CASSFSGGNEQFF
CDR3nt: TGTGCCAGCAGCTTTTCAGGGGGCAATGAGCAGTTCTTC

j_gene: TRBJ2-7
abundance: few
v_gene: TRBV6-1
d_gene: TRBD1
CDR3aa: CASSTGQGAYEQYF
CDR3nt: TGTGCCAGCAGTACCGGACAGGGAGCCTACGAGCAGTACTTC

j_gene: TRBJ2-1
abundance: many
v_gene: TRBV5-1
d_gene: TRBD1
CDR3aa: CASSFTGGRGEQFF
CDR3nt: TGCGCCAGCAGCTTCACAGGGGGCAGGGGTGAGCAGTTCTTC

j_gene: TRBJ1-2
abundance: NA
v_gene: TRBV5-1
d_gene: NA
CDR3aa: CASSTRGIVGYTF
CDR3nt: TGCGCCAGCAGCACCAGGGGAATTGTTGGCTACACCTTC

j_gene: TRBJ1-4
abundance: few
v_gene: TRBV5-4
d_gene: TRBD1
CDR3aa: CASSPRTGGGEKLFF
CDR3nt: TGTGCCAGCAGCCCTAGGACAGGGGGCGGTGAAAAACTGTTTTTT

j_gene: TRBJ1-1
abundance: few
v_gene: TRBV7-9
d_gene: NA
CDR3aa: CASSLTSTEAFF
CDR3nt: TGTGCCAGCAGCTTAACTAGCACTGAAGCTTTCTTT

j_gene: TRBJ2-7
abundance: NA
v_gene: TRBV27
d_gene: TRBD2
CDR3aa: CASSLLSGGYYEQYF
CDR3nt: TGTGCCAGCAGTTTACTGAGCGGGGGATACTACGAGCAGTACTTC

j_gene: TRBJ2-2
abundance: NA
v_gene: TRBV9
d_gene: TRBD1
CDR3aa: CASSEPGQGANTGELFF
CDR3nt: TGTGCCAGCAGCGAGCCGGGACAGGGGGCGAACACCGGGGAGCTGTTTTTT

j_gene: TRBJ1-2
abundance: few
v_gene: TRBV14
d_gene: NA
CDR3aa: CASSQFTGVTF
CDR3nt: TGTGCCAGCAGCCAATTCACCGGGGTCACCTTC